Given below is one T cell receptor beta chain in context. This sample stems from a study of blood T cell repertoires in COVID-19. Study-wide background: T cells, B-cell-depleted T cells, or PBMCs provided the cDNA or gDNA that served as material.

Trimming removed 0 bases from V and 4 bases from J, with 13 bases in between. The germline V gene encodes CDR1 LGHDT and CDR2 YNNKEL (reference sequence). The CDR3 is 16 residues long. TCRdb's table, derived via immunoSEQ multiplex PCR, lists solely in-frame clones and lacks some. The repertoire consists of under 400,000 clones, with 90% occurring once and the leading ten covering about 6.8%. V is TRBV3-1 (or the pseudogene TRBV3-2) and J is TRBJ2-1, with D tentatively TRBD2 (6 bases). Sequencing input: peripheral blood. The TCR sequence derives from a man aged 18 to 29 with active or convalescent COVID-19. CDR3 nucleotide sequence: TGTGCCAGCAGCCAAGATTACACTAGCAGATACAATGAGCAGTTCTTC. This sequence encodes CASSQDYTSRYNEQFF.